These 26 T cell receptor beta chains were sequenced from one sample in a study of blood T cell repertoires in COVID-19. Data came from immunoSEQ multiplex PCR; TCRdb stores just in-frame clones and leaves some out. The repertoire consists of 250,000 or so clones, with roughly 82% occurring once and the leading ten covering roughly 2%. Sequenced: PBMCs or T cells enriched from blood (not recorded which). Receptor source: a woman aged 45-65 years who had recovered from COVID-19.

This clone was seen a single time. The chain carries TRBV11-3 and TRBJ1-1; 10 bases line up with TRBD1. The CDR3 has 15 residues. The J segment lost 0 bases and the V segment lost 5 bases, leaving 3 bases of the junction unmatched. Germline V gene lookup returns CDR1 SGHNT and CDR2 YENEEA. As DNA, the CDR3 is TGTGCCAGCAGCGGACAGGGGGGGATGAACACTGAAGCTTTCTTT. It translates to CASSGQGGMNTEAFF.

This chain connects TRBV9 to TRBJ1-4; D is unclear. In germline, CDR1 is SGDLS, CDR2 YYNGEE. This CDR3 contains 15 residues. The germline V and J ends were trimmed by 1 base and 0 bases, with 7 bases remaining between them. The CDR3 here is CASSVRSATNEKLFF. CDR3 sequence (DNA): TGTGCCAGCAGCGTAAGGAGTGCAACTAATGAAAAACTGTTTTTT. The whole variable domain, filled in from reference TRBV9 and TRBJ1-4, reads DSGVTQTPKHLITATGQRVTLRCSPRSGDLSVYWYQQSLDQGLQFLIQYYNGEERAKGNILERFSAQQFPDLHSELNLSSLELGDSALYFCASSVRSATNEKLFFGSGTQLSVL.

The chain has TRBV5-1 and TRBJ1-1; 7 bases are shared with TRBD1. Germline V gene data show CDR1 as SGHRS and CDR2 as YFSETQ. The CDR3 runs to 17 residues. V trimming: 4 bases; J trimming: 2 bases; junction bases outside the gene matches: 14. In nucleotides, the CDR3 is TGCGCCAGCAGCGGAGGGACCCTTGGACAGGTCAACACTGAAGCTTTCTTT. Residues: CASSGGTLGQVNTEAFF.

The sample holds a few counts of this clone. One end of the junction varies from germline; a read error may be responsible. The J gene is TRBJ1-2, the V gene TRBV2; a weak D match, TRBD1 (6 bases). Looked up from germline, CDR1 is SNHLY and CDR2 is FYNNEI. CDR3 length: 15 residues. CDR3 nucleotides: TGTGCCAGCAGGGAAGACCAGGGGAGGGTCTATGGCTACACCTTC. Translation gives CASREDQGRVYGYTF.

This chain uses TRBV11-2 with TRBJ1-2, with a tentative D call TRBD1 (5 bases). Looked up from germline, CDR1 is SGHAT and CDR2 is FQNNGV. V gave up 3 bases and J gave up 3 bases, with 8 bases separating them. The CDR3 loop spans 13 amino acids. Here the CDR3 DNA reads TGTGCCAGCAGCTTCGTAGGGGACTATGGCTACACCTTC. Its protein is CASSFVGDYGYTF.

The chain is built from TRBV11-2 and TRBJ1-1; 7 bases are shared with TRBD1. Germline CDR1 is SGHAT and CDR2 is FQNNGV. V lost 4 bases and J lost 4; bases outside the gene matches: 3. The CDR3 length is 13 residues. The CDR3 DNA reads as TGTGCCAGCAGCTCCAGGGGGATCACTGAAGCTTTCTTT. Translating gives CASSSRGITEAFF. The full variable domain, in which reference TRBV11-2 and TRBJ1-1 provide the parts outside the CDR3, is EAGVAQSPRYKIIEKRQSVAFWCNPISGHATLYWYQQILGQGPKLLIQFQNNGVVDDSQLPKDRFSAERLKGVDSTLKIQPAKLEDSAVYLCASSSRGITEAFFGQGTRLTVV.

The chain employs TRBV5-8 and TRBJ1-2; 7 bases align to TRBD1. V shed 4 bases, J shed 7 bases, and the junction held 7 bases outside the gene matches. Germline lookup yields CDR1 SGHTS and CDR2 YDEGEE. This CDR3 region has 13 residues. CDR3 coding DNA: TGTGCCAGCAGCCCAACAGGGGTTGTTGGCTACACCTTC. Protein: CASSPTGVVGYTF.

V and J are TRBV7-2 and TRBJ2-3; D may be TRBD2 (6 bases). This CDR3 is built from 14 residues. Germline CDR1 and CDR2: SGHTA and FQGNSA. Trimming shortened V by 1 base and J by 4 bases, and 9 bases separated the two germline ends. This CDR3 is CASSLGGNADTQYF. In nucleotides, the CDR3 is TGTGCCAGCAGCTTAGGCGGGAACGCAGATACGCAGTATTTT.

This CDR3 reads CASSRLAGGPAYNEQFF. CDR3 coding DNA: TGTGCCAGCAGCAGACTAGCGGGAGGGCCGGCCTACAATGAGCAGTTCTTC. This chain connects TRBV28 to TRBJ2-1; 14 bases are shared with TRBD2. CDR3 length: 17 residues. V was pared by 6 bases and J by 2 bases, with 6 bases of the junction left unmatched. CDR1 and CDR2 from the germline V gene are MDHEN and SYDVKM.

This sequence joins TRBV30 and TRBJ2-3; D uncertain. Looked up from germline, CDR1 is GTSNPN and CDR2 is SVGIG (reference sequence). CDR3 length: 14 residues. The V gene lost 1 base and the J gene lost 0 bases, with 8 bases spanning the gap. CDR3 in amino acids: CAWSEQSSTDTQYF. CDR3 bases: TGTGCCTGGAGTGAACAATCTAGCACAGATACGCAGTATTTT.

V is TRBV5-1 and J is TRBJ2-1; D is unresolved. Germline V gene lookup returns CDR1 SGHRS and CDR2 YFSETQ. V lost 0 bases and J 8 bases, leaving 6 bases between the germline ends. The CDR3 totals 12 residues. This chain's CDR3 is CASSLAFDEQFF. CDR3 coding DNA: TGCGCCAGCAGCTTGGCCTTTGATGAGCAGTTCTTC. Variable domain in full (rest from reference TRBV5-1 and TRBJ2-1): KAGVTQTPRYLIKTRGQQVTLSCSPISGHRSVSWYQQTPGQGLQFLFEYFSETQRNKGNFPGRFSGRQFSNSRSEMNVSTLELGDSALYLCASSLAFDEQFFGPGTRLTVL.

The CDR3 sequence is CASSQAGRGDYNEQFF. The DNA of the CDR3 is TGCGCCAGCAGCCAAGCAGGGCGGGGGGATTACAATGAGCAGTTCTTC. V is TRBV4-1 and J is TRBJ2-1, with 8 bases that match TRBD2. Germline V gene data show CDR1 as MGHRA and CDR2 as YSYEKL. J was trimmed by 4 bases and V by 1 base; bases with no gene match: 6. This CDR3 contains 16 residues.

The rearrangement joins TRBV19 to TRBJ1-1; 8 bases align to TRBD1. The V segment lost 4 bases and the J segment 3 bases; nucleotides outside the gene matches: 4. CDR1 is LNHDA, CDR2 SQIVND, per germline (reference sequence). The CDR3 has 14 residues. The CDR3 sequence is CASSTQGAYTEAFF. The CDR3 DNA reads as TGTGCCAGTAGTACCCAGGGGGCTTACACTGAAGCTTTCTTT.

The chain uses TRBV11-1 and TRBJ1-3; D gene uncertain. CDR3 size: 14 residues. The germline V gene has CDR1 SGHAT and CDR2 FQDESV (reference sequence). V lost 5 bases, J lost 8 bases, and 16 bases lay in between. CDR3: CASSNRRVTDTIYF. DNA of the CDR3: TGTGCCAGCAGCAACCGGAGGGTAACGGACACCATATATTTT.

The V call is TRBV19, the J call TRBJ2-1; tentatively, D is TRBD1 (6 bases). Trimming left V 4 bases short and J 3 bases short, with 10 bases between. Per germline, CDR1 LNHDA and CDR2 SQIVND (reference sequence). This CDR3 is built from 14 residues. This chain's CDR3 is CASSKWTDYNEQFF. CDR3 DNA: TGTGCCAGTAGTAAGTGGACAGACTACAATGAGCAGTTCTTC.

The CDR3 DNA is TGTGCCAGTAGGCCAGGGGGGAACTATGGCTACACCTTC. This codes for CASRPGGNYGYTF. The V gene is TRBV19, the J gene TRBJ1-2, with 7 bases fitting TRBD1. Germline V gene sequence: CDR1 LNHDA, CDR2 SQIVND (reference sequence). V shed 6 bases, J shed 2 bases, and the junction held 3 bases outside the gene matches. This CDR3 is built from 13 residues.

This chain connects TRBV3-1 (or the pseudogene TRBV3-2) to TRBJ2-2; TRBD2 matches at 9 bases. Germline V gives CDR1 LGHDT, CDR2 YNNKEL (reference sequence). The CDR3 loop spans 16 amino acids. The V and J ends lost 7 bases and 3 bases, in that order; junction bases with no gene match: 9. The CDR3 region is CASTKLAGDDTGELFF. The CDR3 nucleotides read TGTGCCAGCACCAAATTAGCGGGGGACGACACCGGGGAGCTGTTTTTT.

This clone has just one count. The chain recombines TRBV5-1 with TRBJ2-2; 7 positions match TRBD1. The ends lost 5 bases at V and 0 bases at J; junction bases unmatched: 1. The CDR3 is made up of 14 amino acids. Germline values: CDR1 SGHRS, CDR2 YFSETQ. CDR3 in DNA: TGCGCCAGCAGGGGACAGACGAACACCGGGGAGCTGTTTTTT. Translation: CASRGQTNTGELFF.

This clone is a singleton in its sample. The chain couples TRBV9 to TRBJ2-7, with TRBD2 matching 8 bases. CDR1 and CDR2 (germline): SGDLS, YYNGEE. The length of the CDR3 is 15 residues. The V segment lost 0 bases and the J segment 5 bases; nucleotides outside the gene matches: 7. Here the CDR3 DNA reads TGTGCCAGCAGCGTAGGGGGGACTAGTCTTGACGAGCAGTACTTC. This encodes CASSVGGTSLDEQYF.

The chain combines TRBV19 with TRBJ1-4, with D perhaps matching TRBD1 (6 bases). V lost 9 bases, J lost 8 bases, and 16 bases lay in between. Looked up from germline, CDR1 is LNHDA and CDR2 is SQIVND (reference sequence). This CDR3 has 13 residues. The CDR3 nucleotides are TGTGCCAGCAAACAGGGTGGCAGGGAAAAACTGTTTTTT. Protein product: CASKQGGREKLFF.

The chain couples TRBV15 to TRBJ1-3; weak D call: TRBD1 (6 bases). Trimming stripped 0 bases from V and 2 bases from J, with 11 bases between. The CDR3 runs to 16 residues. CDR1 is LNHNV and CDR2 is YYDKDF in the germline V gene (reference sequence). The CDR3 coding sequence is TGTGCCACCAGCAGAGACTGGGGGCCGGCTGGAAACACCATATATTTT. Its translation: CATSRDWGPAGNTIYF.

The CDR3 region has the DNA TGTGCCAGCAGCCAAGGGACTAGTAAAGGCTACGAGCAGTACTTC. Protein: CASSQGTSKGYEQYF. V is TRBV4-2 and J is TRBJ2-7, with 7 bases identical to TRBD2. The CDR3 is 15 residues long. Unmatched junction bases numbered 6, after V lost 1 base and J lost 3 bases. Per the germline V gene, CDR1 is LGHNA and CDR2 is YNFKEQ.

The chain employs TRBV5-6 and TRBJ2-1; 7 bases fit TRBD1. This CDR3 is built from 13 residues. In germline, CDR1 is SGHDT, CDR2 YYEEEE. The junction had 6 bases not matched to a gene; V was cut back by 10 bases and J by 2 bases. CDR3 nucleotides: TGTGCCGCCTTCGGGACAGCCTACAATGAGCAGTTCTTC. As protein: CAAFGTAYNEQFF. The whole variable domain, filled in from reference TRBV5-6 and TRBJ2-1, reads DAGVTQSPTHLIKTRGQQVTLRCSPKSGHDTVSWYQQALGQGPQFIFQYYEEEERQRGNFPDRFSGHQFPNYSSELNVNALLLGDSALYLCAAFGTAYNEQFFGPGTRLTVL.

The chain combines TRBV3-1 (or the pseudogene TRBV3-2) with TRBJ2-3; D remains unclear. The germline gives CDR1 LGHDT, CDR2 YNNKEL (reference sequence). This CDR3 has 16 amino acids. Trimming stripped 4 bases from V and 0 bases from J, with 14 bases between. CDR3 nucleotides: TGTGCCAGCAGCCCCCACCGCGGATCTAGCACAGATACGCAGTATTTT. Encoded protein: CASSPHRGSSTDTQYF.

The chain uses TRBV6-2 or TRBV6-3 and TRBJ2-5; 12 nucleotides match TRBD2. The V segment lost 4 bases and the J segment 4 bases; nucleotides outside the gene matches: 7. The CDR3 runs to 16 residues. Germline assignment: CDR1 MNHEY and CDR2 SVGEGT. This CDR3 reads CASSWMTSGRGETQYF. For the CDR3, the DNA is TGTGCCAGCAGTTGGATGACTAGCGGGAGAGGAGAGACCCAGTACTTC.

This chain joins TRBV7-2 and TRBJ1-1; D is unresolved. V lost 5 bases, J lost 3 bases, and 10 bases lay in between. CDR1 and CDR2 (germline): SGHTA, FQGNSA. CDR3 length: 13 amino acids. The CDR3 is CASSTGPYTEAFF. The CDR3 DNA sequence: TGTGCCAGCAGCACCGGTCCCTACACTGAAGCTTTCTTT.